This T cell receptor beta chain was sequenced during a study of blood T cell repertoires in COVID-19. Study overall: Specimens from acute and convalescent COVID-19 originated in the United States, Italy and Spain. Sources were T cells, B-cell-depleted T cells, or PBMCs; the material itself was cDNA or gDNA.

The junction had 11 bases not matched to a gene; V was cut back by 5 bases and J by 3 bases. CDR1 SGHDT and CDR2 YYEEEE come from the germline V gene. This CDR3 region has 16 residues. In the source study's methods: Cell counts per sample came from amplifying reference gene primers. The repertoire was sequenced with immunoSEQ multiplex PCR; TCRdb's copy has only in-frame clones and lacks some. The DNA gave D and trimming, while V, J and clone size come from that table. The sample yields 650,000 to 800,000 clones, 75% to 90% seen once. The sample comprised peripheral blood. The gene calls are TRBV5-6 and TRBJ1-1, with 9 bases matching TRBD1. The sequence came from a woman between 18 and 30 years old with acute or convalescent COVID-19. CDR3 protein: CASRNTGGFYHTEAFF. CDR3 sequence (DNA): TGTGCCAGCAGGAACACAGGGGGCTTCTACCACACTGAAGCTTTCTTT.